What follows is one T cell receptor beta chain and its context. Its antigen is unidentified. A multiplex PCR was run with 60 Vbeta primers and 13 Jbeta primers. Profiled with immunoSEQ multiplex PCR; TCRdb holds only in-frame clones, not every one. The sample shows approximately 120,000 clones, roughly 82% of them seen only once. This record belongs to a study of cytomegalovirus exposure and HLA in healthy donors. Study-level results: Likely technical artifact: a cluster of highly shared sequence variants. The classifier, whose performance was assessed in both the original and validation cohorts, reportedly diagnosed cytomegalovirus status with high specificity and sensitivity. Per published accounts, TCR beta sequences correctly predicted the HLA-A and HLA-B alleles of most subjects.

The germline V and J ends were trimmed by 1 base and 2 bases, with 12 bases remaining between them. Germline V gene data show CDR1 as SNHLY and CDR2 as FYNNEI. This CDR3 has 15 amino acids. Sequenced: PBMCs. This sequence joins TRBV2 and TRBJ2-7; maybe TRBD2 (6 bases). This TCR was sampled from a woman aged 60-75 years in good health and CMV-seropositive. CDR3 sequence reads: CASSEGGANTYEQYF. The DNA of the CDR3 is TGTGCCAGCAGTGAAGGCGGGGCAAATACCTACGAGCAGTACTTC.